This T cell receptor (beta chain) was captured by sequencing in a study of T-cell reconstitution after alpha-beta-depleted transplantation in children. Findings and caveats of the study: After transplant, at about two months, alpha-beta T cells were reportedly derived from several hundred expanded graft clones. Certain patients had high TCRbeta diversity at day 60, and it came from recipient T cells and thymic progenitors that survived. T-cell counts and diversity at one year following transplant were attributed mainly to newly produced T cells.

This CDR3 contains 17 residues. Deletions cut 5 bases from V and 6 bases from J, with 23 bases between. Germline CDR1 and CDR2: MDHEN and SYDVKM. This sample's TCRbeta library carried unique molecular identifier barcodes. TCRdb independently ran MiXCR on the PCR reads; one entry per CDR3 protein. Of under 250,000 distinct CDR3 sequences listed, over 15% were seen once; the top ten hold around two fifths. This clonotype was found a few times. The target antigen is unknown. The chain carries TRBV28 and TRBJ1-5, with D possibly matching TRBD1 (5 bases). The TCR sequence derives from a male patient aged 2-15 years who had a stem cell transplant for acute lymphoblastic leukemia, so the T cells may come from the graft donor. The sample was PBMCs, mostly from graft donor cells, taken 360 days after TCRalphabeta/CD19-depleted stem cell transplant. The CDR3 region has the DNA TGTGCCAGCAGTCCCCATCAGGGAGGTATGTGGGGTCAGCCCCAGCATTTT. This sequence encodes CASSPHQGGMWGQPQHF. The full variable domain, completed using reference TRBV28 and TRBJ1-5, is DVKVTQSSRYLVKRTGEKVFLECVQDMDHENMFWYRQDPGLGLRLIYFSYDVKMKEKGDIPEGYSVSREKKERFSLILESASTNQTSMYLCASSPHQGGMWGQPQHFGDGTRLSIL.